Given below is one T cell receptor beta chain in context. Its antigen is unknown. CFSE-dim autoproliferating and CFSE-high non-proliferating T cells from unstimulated culture were sequenced separately. Cultures began with roughly 49 million CFSE-labeled PBMCs, unstimulated for under 8 days, with replicate wells pooled. Trimming removed 4 bases from V and 1 base from J, with 16 bases in between. Germline CDR1 reads MNHNS; CDR2 reads SASEGT. This CDR3 region has 16 residues. This specimen belongs to a study of memory B cells and T cells in multiple sclerosis. The protocol was immunoSEQ multiplex PCR, while the TCRdb copy is restricted to in-frame clones and leaves out a portion. The repertoire holds roughly 30,000 clones, about 83% seen once, with less than 3% in the top ten.

The sample consisted of PBMCs from blood kept in culture. This receptor was identified in a human donor with multiple sclerosis. The chain couples TRBV6-1 to TRBJ1-1, with a weak D call TRBD1 (5 bases). CDR3 sequence (DNA): TGTGCCAGCAGTGGGGGGTGGAGTCTCACGAACACTGAAGCTTTCTTT. It codes for CASSGGWSLTNTEAFF.